This T cell receptor (beta chain) was recovered during a study of blood T cell repertoires in COVID-19. Those enrolled, adults aged about 18 to 89 years, came from about two dozen US areas. Germline CDR1 reads SEHNR; CDR2 reads FQNEAQ (reference sequence). V was pared by 4 bases and J by 4 bases, with 15 bases of the junction left unmatched. This CDR3 comprises 17 residues. Sequenced by immunoSEQ multiplex PCR; TCRdb stores in-frame clones only, minus some. The sample consists of about 180,000 clones, about 84% of them appearing once. The V gene is TRBV7-9, the J gene TRBJ1-2, with 7 bases aligning to TRBD1. Sample: PBMCs or T cells enriched from blood (not recorded which). This receptor was obtained from a woman aged 25-40 years who had recovered from COVID-19. The CDR3 reads CASSSNSWTGHRYGYTF. The CDR3 region has the DNA TGTGCCAGCAGCTCTAACTCTTGGACAGGACATCGCTATGGCTACACCTTC. Complete variable domain (other parts from reference TRBV7-9 and TRBJ1-2): DTGVSQNPRHKITKRGQNVTFRCDPISEHNRLYWYRQTLGQGPEFLTYFQNEAQLEKSRLLSDRFSAERPKGSFSTLEIQRTEQGDSAMYLCASSSNSWTGHRYGYTFGSGTRLTVV.